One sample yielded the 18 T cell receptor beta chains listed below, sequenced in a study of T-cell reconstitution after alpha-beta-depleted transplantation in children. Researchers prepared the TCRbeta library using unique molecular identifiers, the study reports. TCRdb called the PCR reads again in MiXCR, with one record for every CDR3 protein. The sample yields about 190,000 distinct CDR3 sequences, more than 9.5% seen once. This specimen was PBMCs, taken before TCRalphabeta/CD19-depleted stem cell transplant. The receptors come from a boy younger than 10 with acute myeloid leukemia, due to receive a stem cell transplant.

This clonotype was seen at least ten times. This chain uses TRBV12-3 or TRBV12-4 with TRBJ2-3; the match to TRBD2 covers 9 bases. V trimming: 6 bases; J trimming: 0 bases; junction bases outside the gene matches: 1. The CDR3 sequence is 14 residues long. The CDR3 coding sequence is TGTGCCAGCAGAACTAGCGGGAGCACAGATACGCAGTATTTT. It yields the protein CASRTSGSTDTQYF.

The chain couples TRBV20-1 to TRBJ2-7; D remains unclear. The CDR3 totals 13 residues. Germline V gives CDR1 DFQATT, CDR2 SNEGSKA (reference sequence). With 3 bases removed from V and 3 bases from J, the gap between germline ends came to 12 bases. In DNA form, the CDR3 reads TGCAGTGCTAGCCTGCCCTTGGGCTACGAGCAGTACTTC. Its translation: CSASLPLGYEQYF.

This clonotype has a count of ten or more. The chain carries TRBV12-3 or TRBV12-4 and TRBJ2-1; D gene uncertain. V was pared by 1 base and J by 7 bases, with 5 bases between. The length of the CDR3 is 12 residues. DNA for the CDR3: TGTGCCAGCAGTTTAGGGGTGAATGAGCAGTTCTTC. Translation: CASSLGVNEQFF.

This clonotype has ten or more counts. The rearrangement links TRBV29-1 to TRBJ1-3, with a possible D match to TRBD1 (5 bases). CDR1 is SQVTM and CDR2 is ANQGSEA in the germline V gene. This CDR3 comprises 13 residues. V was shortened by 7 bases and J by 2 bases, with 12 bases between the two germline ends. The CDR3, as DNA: TGCAGCGCCCGGGACTTTACTGGAAACACCATATATTTT. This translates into CSARDFTGNTIYF.

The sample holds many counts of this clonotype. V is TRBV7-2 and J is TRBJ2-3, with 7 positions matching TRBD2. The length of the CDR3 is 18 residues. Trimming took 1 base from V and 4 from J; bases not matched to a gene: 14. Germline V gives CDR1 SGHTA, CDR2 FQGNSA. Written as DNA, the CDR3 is TGTGCCAGCAGCTTAGGGCTTCTGGCGGGAGAGGTTCCAGATACGCAGTATTTT. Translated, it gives CASSLGLLAGEVPDTQYF.

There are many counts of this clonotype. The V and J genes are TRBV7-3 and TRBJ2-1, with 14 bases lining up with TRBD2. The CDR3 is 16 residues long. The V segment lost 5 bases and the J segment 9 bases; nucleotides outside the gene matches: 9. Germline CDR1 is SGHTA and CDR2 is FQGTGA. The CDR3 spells CASSEGGTSGGSEQFF. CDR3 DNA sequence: TGTGCCAGCAGCGAAGGGGGGACTAGCGGGGGTAGTGAGCAGTTCTTC.

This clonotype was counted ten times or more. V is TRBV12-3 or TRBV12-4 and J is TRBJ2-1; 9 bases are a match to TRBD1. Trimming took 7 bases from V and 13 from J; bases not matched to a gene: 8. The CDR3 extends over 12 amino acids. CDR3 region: CASKGQGVLQFF. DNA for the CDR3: TGTGCCAGCAAGGGACAGGGTGTACTCCAGTTCTTC.

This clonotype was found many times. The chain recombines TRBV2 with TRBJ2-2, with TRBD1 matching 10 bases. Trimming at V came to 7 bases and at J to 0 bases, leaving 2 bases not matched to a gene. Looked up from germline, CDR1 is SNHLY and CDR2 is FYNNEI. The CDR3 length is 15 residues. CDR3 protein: CASNGQGANTGELFF. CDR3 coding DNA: TGTGCCAGCAACGGACAGGGGGCGAACACCGGGGAGCTGTTTTTT.

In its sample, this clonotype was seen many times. Here the CDR3 reads CASSLGLGGGAWDTQYF. The CDR3 coding sequence is TGTGCCAGCAGCTTGGGGTTAGGCGGGGGGGCCTGGGATACCCAGTACTTC. This chain joins TRBV5-4 and TRBJ2-5; TRBD2 agrees at 9 bases. The CDR3 has 17 residues. Trimming took 0 bases from V and 8 from J; bases not matched to a gene: 14. The germline V gene encodes CDR1 SGHNT and CDR2 YYREEE (reference sequence).

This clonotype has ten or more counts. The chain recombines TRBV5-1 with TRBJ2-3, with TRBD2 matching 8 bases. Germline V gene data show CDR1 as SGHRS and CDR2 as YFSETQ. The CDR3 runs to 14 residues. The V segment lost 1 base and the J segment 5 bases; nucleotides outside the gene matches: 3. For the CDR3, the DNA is TGCGCCAGCAGCTTGCAGCGGGAGTTAGATACGCAGTATTTT. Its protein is CASSLQRELDTQYF.

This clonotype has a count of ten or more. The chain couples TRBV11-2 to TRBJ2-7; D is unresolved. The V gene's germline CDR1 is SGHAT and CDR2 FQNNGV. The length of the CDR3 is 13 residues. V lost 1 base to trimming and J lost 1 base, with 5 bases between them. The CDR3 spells CASSLAVSYEQYF. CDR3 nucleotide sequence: TGTGCCAGCAGCTTAGCGGTTTCCTACGAGCAGTACTTC.

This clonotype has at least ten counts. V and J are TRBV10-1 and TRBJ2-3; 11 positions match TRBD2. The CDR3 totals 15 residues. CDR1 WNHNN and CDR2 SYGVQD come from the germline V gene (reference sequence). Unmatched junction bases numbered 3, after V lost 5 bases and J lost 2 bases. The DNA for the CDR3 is TGCGCCAGCAGTCCTAGCGGGAGGCCCACAGATACGCAGTATTTT. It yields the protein CASSPSGRPTDTQYF.

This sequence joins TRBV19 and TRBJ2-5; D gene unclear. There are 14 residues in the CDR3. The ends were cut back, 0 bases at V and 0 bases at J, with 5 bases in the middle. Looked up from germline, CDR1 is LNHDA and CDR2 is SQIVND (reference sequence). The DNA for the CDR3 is TGTGCCAGTAGTATAGATGGGGACCAAGAGACCCAGTACTTC. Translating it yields CASSIDGDQETQYF. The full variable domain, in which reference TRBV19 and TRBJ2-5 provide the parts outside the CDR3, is DGGITQSPKYLFRKEGQNVTLSCEQNLNHDAMYWYRQDPGQGLRLIYYSQIVNDFQKGDIAEGYSVSREKKESFPLTVTSAQKNPTAFYLCASSIDGDQETQYFGPGTRLLVL.

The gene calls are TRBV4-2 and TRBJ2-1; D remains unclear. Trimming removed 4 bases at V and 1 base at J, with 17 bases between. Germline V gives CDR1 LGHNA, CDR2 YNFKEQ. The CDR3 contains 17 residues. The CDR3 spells CASSLSPLPDSYNEQFF. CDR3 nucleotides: TGTGCCAGCAGCCTCAGTCCCTTGCCTGATTCCTACAATGAGCAGTTCTTC.

The CDR3 protein is CASRSRLERFRPFF. As DNA, the CDR3 is TGTGCCAGCAGGTCAAGATTGGAGAGATTTAGGCCTTTCTTT. The chain couples TRBV3-1 to TRBJ1-1; D remains ambiguous. The CDR3 runs 14 residues. Between the trimmed V and J ends, which lost 6 bases and 12 bases, there was a span of 23 bases. Per the germline V gene, CDR1 is LGHDT and CDR2 is YNNKEL (reference sequence).

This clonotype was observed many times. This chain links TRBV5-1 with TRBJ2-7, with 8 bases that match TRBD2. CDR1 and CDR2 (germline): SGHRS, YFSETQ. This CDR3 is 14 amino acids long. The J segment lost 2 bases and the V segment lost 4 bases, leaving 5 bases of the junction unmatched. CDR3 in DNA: TGCGCCAGCAGCCCAACTAGCGGACCCTACGAGCAGTACTTC. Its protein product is CASSPTSGPYEQYF. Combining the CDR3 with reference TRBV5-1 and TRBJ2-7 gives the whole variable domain KAGVTQTPRYLIKTRGQQVTLSCSPISGHRSVSWYQQTPGQGLQFLFEYFSETQRNKGNFPGRFSGRQFSNSRSEMNVSTLELGDSALYLCASSPTSGPYEQYFGPGTRLTVT.

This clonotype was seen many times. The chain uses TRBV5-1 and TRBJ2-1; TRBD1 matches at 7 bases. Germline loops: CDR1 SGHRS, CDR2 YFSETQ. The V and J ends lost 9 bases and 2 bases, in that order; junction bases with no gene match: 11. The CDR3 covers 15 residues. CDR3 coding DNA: TGCGCCACCCAAGGTGGTCAGGGGGCCTACAATGAGCAGTTCTTC. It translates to CATQGGQGAYNEQFF.

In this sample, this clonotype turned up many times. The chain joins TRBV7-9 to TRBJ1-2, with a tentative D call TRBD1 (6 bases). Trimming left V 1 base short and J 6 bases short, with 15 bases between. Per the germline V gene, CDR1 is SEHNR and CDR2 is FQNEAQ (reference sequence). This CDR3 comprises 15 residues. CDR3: CASSLEGGVMHGYTF. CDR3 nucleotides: TGTGCCAGCAGCTTAGAGGGGGGAGTCATGCATGGCTACACCTTC.